These 22 T cell receptor beta chains came from one sample sequenced in a study of T-cell reconstitution after alpha-beta-depleted transplantation in children. The TCRbeta library was prepared with unique molecular identifiers. MiXCR was run by TCRdb on the PCR reads, yielding one entry per CDR3 protein. This sample yields about 580,000 distinct CDR3 sequences, of which more than 20% are seen a single time; roughly an eighth belongs to the top ten. The source was PBMCs, mostly from graft donor cells, collected 360 days after TCRalphabeta/CD19-depleted stem cell transplant. Receptors were obtained from a boy younger than two who had a stem cell transplant for acute myeloid leukemia, so the T cells may come from the graft donor.

Turning to this clonotype: This sequence may be a read error, since a much larger clone differs from it by one base. The V gene is TRBV20-1, the J gene TRBJ1-5; no clear D gene. The germline gives CDR1 DFQATT, CDR2 SNEGSKA (reference sequence). The CDR3 extends over 12 amino acids. This CDR3 reads CGADSSNQPQHF. CDR3 sequence (DNA): TGCGGTGCTGATTCGAGCAATCAGCCCCAGCATTTT.

The rearrangement uses TRBV5-4 and TRBJ2-2; TRBD2 might be the D (5 bases). Trimming took 0 bases from V and 2 from J, leaving 11 bases between them. The CDR3 spans 16 residues. Germline loops: CDR1 SGHNT, CDR2 YYREEE (reference sequence). The CDR3 sequence is CASSLGTPINTGELFF. The CDR3 coding sequence is TGTGCCAGCAGCTTGGGGACTCCTATTAACACCGGGGAGCTGTTTTTT.

The chain combines TRBV7-8 with TRBJ1-4; D not certain. The CDR3 covers 15 residues. V was cut by 1 base and J by 7 bases, with 13 bases left in between. CDR1 and CDR2 (germline): SGHVS, FQNEAQ. The CDR3 sequence is CASSLDRGSFEKLFF. The CDR3 DNA reads TGTGCCAGCAGCTTAGACAGAGGATCCTTTGAAAAACTGTTTTTT.

The chain links TRBV27 to TRBJ2-4, with D possibly being TRBD2 (5 bases). This CDR3 has 15 amino acids. CDR1 is MNHEY and CDR2 is SMNVEV in the germline V gene (reference sequence). The V end lost 4 bases, the J end lost 3 bases, and 13 bases lay between the germline ends. Here the CDR3 reads CASSSPGVGKNIQYF. DNA of the CDR3: TGTGCCAGCAGTTCCCCCGGGGTGGGCAAAAACATTCAGTACTTC.

The table lists this clonotype with many counts. The V and J genes are TRBV4-3 and TRBJ2-5, with a weak D call TRBD1 (6 bases). V was pared by 4 bases and J by 5 bases, with 23 bases between. Germline assignment: CDR1 LGHNA and CDR2 YSLEER. The CDR3 loop spans 17 amino acids. CDR3 coding DNA: TGCGCCAGCAGCCCTTCCCATCTGACAGGCCCAGGGGAGACCCAGTACTTC. This gives the protein CASSPSHLTGPGETQYF.

This clonotype was seen a single time. This chain connects TRBV4-3 to TRBJ2-2, with D unresolved. Trimming removed 0 bases from V and 7 bases from J, with 12 bases in between. The CDR3 covers 15 residues. Germline V gives CDR1 LGHNA, CDR2 YSLEER. As DNA, the CDR3 is TGCGCCAGCAGCCAAGAGACACAATGGGGCGGGGAGCTGTTTTTT. Protein sequence: CASSQETQWGGELFF.

This clonotype was seen at least ten times. The chain recombines TRBV5-1 with TRBJ2-2; D not certain. Germline CDR1 reads SGHRS; CDR2 reads YFSETQ. Trimming removed 2 bases at V and 2 bases at J, with 16 bases between. The CDR3 length is 17 residues. DNA of the CDR3: TGCGCCAGCAGCTTCCGTCACCGTACCCAAAACACCGGGGAGCTGTTTTTT. As protein: CASSFRHRTQNTGELFF.

This clonotype was recorded at least ten times. This chain links TRBV20-1 with TRBJ2-3; the D is unclear. V was pared by 1 base and J by 5 bases, with 16 bases between. The germline CDR1 and CDR2 sequences are DFQATT and SNEGSKA (reference sequence). The CDR3 has 15 amino acids. The CDR3 sequence: CSARGALPAIDTQYF. CDR3 DNA sequence: TGCAGTGCTAGAGGAGCACTCCCGGCAATAGATACGCAGTATTTT.

The V and J genes are TRBV30 and TRBJ2-3, with TRBD2 matching 7 bases. The CDR3 length is 14 residues. The ends lost 3 bases at V and 6 bases at J; junction bases unmatched: 9. Germline CDR1 GTSNPN, CDR2 SVGIG (reference sequence). The CDR3 DNA reads TGTGCCTGGAGCGATATCAGCGGGGTGGATACGCAGTATTTT. Translating gives CAWSDISGVDTQYF.

This clonotype was detected many times. V usage is TRBV20-1 and J usage is TRBJ2-7, with unresolved D. CDR3 length: 14 amino acids. V was pared by 0 bases and J by 4 bases, with 13 bases between. Germline lookup yields CDR1 DFQATT and CDR2 SNEGSKA (reference sequence). This CDR3 is CSARDPLVFYEQYF. CDR3 DNA sequence: TGCAGTGCTAGAGATCCCCTAGTTTTTTACGAGCAGTACTTC.

This chain links TRBV5-5 with TRBJ1-4; 8 positions match TRBD1. V was clipped by 4 bases and J by 8 bases; unmatched bases: 7. The CDR3 sequence is 14 residues long. Germline V lookup: CDR1 SGHKS, CDR2 YYEKEE (reference sequence). Written as DNA, the CDR3 is TGTGCCAGCAGCCTAACCAGGGGGCTGGAAAAACTGTTTTTT. This encodes CASSLTRGLEKLFF.

This clonotype has only a few counts. The gene calls are TRBV11-2 and TRBJ2-1; 15 bases are a match to TRBD2. CDR3 size: 16 residues. V was clipped by 3 bases and J by 9 bases; unmatched bases: 6. Germline CDR1 and CDR2: SGHAT and FQNNGV. For the CDR3, the DNA is TGTGCCAGCAGCTTTTTGGTGGGACTAGCGGGAGGTGAGCAGTTCTTC. This codes for CASSFLVGLAGGEQFF. Full variable domain (remainder filled in from reference TRBV11-2 and TRBJ2-1): EAGVAQSPRYKIIEKRQSVAFWCNPISGHATLYWYQQILGQGPKLLIQFQNNGVVDDSQLPKDRFSAERLKGVDSTLKIQPAKLEDSAVYLCASSFLVGLAGGEQFFGPGTRLTVL.

This clonotype was counted only a few times. CDR3 loop: CASSSLEANESYEQYV. For the CDR3, the DNA is TGCGCCAGCAGCTCCCTAGAGGCTAACGAATCCTACGAGCAGTACGTC. The chain couples TRBV4-1 to TRBJ2-7; D is undetermined. The CDR3 consists of 16 residues. Germline CDR1 is MGHRA and CDR2 is YSYEKL. The V gene lost 5 bases and the J gene lost 1 base, with 18 bases spanning the gap.

To note about this clonotype: The junction differs from germline at one of its ends, possibly a read error. The chain carries TRBV20-1 and TRBJ1-4, with TRBD1 as a possible D gene (6 bases). The CDR3 length is 12 residues. Germline CDR1 and CDR2: DFQATT and SNEGSKA (reference sequence). CDR3 region: CKGESTNEKLFF. The DNA of the CDR3 is TGTAAGGGGGAGTCAACTAATGAAAAACTGTTTTTT.

The chain joins TRBV20-1 to TRBJ2-5; 13 bases match TRBD2. There are 14 residues in the CDR3. Germline values: CDR1 DFQATT, CDR2 SNEGSKA (reference sequence). Unmatched junction bases numbered 4, after V lost 5 bases and J lost 4 bases. DNA of the CDR3: TGCAGTGCTCTCACTAGCGGGGGGGGAGAGACCCAGTACTTC. This translates into CSALTSGGGETQYF.

This clonotype was counted at least ten times. CDR3 coding DNA: TGTGCCAGCAGCCAAGATATACGAGAACTCACCGGGGAGCTGTTTTTT. This sequence encodes CASSQDIRELTGELFF. The chain links TRBV3-1 to TRBJ2-2, with D unresolved. The CDR3 totals 16 residues. The germline V gene encodes CDR1 LGHDT and CDR2 YNNKEL (reference sequence). V shed 0 bases and J shed 4 bases, with 12 bases lying between them.

The chain is built from TRBV4-3 and TRBJ2-3; 7 bases match TRBD1. V dropped 0 bases and J dropped 0; count of bases not matched to a gene: 3. The CDR3 has 16 amino acids. Germline CDR1 is LGHNA and CDR2 is YSLEER. CDR3 sequence (DNA): TGCGCCAGCAGCCAAGAACCGGGACAGAGCACAGATACGCAGTATTTT. Encoded protein: CASSQEPGQSTDTQYF.

In its sample, this clonotype was seen many times. This chain joins TRBV12-3 or TRBV12-4 and TRBJ2-2; 12 nucleotides line up with TRBD2. J gave up 3 bases and V 6 bases, and 5 bases lay outside the gene matches. CDR3 length: 16 amino acids. The CDR3 nucleotides are TGTGCCAGCAGAAAAGGGACTAGCGGGCACACCGGGGAGCTGTTTTTT. It codes for CASRKGTSGHTGELFF.

The sample holds a few counts of this clonotype. The V call is TRBV9, the J call TRBJ2-5, with D possibly TRBD2 on 6 matching bases. Germline CDR1 SGDLS, CDR2 YYNGEE. This CDR3 has 17 residues. Trimming stripped 0 bases from V and 3 bases from J, with 18 bases between. In DNA, the CDR3 is TGTGCCAGCAGCGTAGATCGGCTATCCTGGGGGGAAGAGACCCAGTACTTC. Its protein is CASSVDRLSWGEETQYF.

The rearrangement links TRBV12-3 or TRBV12-4 to TRBJ1-5, with a weak D call TRBD1 (5 bases). The V gene lost 5 bases and the J gene lost 7 bases, with 9 bases spanning the gap. The length of the CDR3 is 12 residues. The CDR3 nucleotides are TGTGCCAGCAGTGCGGGACGACAGCCCCAGCATTTT. This sequence encodes CASSAGRQPQHF.

This clonotype appeared many times. The genes are TRBV5-1 and TRBJ2-6, with D perhaps TRBD1 (6 bases). Looked up from germline, CDR1 is SGHRS and CDR2 is YFSETQ. V was pared by 7 bases and J by 1 base, with 18 bases between. The CDR3 sequence is 17 residues long. CDR3 sequence reads: CASHRDSVLSGANVLTF. In DNA, the CDR3 is TGCGCCAGCCACAGGGATTCCGTTTTGTCTGGGGCCAACGTCCTGACTTTC. The complete variable domain, with remaining parts taken from reference TRBV5-1 and TRBJ2-6, reads KAGVTQTPRYLIKTRGQQVTLSCSPISGHRSVSWYQQTPGQGLQFLFEYFSETQRNKGNFPGRFSGRQFSNSRSEMNVSTLELGDSALYLCASHRDSVLSGANVLTFGAGSRLTVL.

The chain links TRBV20-1 to TRBJ1-5; the D is unclear. Between the trimmed V and J ends, which lost 6 bases and 4 bases, there was a span of 10 bases. The germline V gene encodes CDR1 DFQATT and CDR2 SNEGSKA (reference sequence). CDR3 length: 12 amino acids. The chain's CDR3 is CSAQKWNQPQHF. CDR3 DNA: TGCAGTGCCCAGAAGTGGAATCAGCCCCAGCATTTT.